This T cell receptor beta chain was captured in a study of T cells after yellow fever vaccination. Study in general: Fractions low in cell number were prepared with SMART-Seq v4 Ultra Low Input.

UMIs were added to TCR cDNA along with a universal primer site when it was made by 5'RACE template switching. TCRdb analysed the 5' RACE reads with MiXCR anew, one entry per CDR3 protein. The data show approximately 260,000 distinct CDR3 sequences, around 13% seen once. A note on this clonotype: What it binds is not known.

Study-level findings and limits: Booster sampling recovered most clones from primary vaccination (96% CD4, around 90% CD8). Contaminants from the bulk population, in the form of abundant clonotypes, could be found in FACS-sorted repertoires.

The CDR3 is 14 amino acids. The V end was cut by 3 bases, the J end by 5 bases, with 12 bases between. Germline values: CDR1 SGDLS, CDR2 YYNGEE. This chain links TRBV9 with TRBJ2-1, with D tentatively TRBD1 (6 bases). Source: CD4+ T cells sorted from PBMCs, taken 45 days after the yellow fever booster vaccination. This TCR was sampled from a man in his thirties or forties who received the YFV17D yellow fever vaccine. CDR3 protein: CASSADPGDNEQFF. The CDR3 DNA reads TGTGCCAGCAGCGCCGACCCAGGGGACAATGAGCAGTTCTTC.